The 17 T cell receptor beta chains below were found in one sample sequenced in a study of neoadjuvant anti-PD-1 for oral cavity cancer. Generated by immunoSEQ multiplex PCR, the TCRdb table keeps only in-frame clones and is missing some. The data hold approximately 67,000 clones, with more than 70% observed a single time. The sequenced sample was PBMCs, obtained before nivolumab (anti-PD-1) treatment. Receptors originate from a person aged 40-85 years with oral cavity squamous cell carcinoma.

V gene TRBV5-4 combines with J gene TRBJ2-1, with TRBD1 identical over 8 bases. Germline V gives CDR1 SGHNT, CDR2 YYREEE (reference sequence). CDR3 size: 16 residues. The trim removed 2 bases at V and 5 bases at J, leaving 9 bases unmatched. CDR3 DNA sequence: TGTGCCAGCAGCTTCGAGGACAGGGTAATCCACAATGAGCAGTTCTTC. It encodes CASSFEDRVIHNEQFF.

The rearrangement joins TRBV30 to TRBJ1-3; D is undetermined. V lost 0 bases and J lost 5, with 11 bases in between. This CDR3 has 14 amino acids. Germline V gives CDR1 GTSNPN, CDR2 SVGIG (reference sequence). The CDR3 loop reads CAWSVGSVRNTIYF. DNA of the CDR3: TGTGCCTGGAGTGTAGGCAGCGTACGAAACACCATATATTTT. The variable domain in full, with the rest retrieved from reference TRBV30 and TRBJ1-3, is SQTIHQWPATLVQPVGSPLSLECTVEGTSNPNLYWYRQAAGRGLQLLFYSVGIGQISSEVPQNLSASRPQDRQFILSSKKLLLSDSGFYLCAWSVGSVRNTIYFGEGSWLTVV.

This clone has a handful of counts. The gene calls are TRBV10-3 and TRBJ2-7; a possible D gene is TRBD2 (5 bases). The ends were cut back, 4 bases at V and 3 bases at J, with 7 bases in the middle. This CDR3 comprises 12 residues. The germline CDR1 and CDR2 sequences are ENHRY and SYGVKD. The DNA for the CDR3 is TGTGCCATCAGTGGGGAGAGCTACGAGCAGTACTTC. Residues: CAISGESYEQYF.

The gene calls are TRBV7-9 and TRBJ2-1, with 7 bases matching TRBD1. The germline gives CDR1 SEHNR, CDR2 FQNEAQ (reference sequence). Losses at the gene ends were 5 bases for V and 4 bases for J; bases not matched to a gene: 8. The CDR3 is 15 residues long. Written as DNA, the CDR3 is TGTGCCAGCAGCCTAGGGGACAGCTCGTACAATGAGCAGTTCTTC. It translates to CASSLGDSSYNEQFF.

This clone has only a few counts. This chain joins TRBV7-9 and TRBJ2-5; tentatively, D is TRBD2 (5 bases). The germline V and J ends were trimmed by 2 bases and 8 bases, with 15 bases remaining between them. Germline V gives CDR1 SEHNR, CDR2 FQNEAQ (reference sequence). The CDR3 extends over 14 amino acids. The CDR3 nucleotides are TGTGCCAGCAGCTTAATGGACGGGGATCGAACCCAGTACTTC. It translates to CASSLMDGDRTQYF.

The genes are TRBV4-2 and TRBJ1-3; D is ambiguous. V shed 0 bases and J shed 0 bases, with 9 bases lying between them. This CDR3 contains 16 residues. The V gene's germline CDR1 is LGHNA and CDR2 YNFKEQ. CDR3 coding DNA: TGTGCCAGCAGCCAAGAATCAGGCGGCTCTGGAAACACCATATATTTT. This encodes CASSQESGGSGNTIYF.

The sample holds one count of this clone. The chain couples TRBV6-6 to TRBJ2-5, with TRBD2 identical over 9 bases. The germline CDR1 and CDR2 sequences are MNHNY and SVGAGI (reference sequence). The CDR3 is 13 residues long. The J segment lost 5 bases and the V segment lost 6 bases, leaving 4 bases of the junction unmatched. This CDR3 reads CASSRTSEETQYF. The CDR3 DNA sequence: TGTGCCAGCAGCCGGACTAGCGAGGAGACCCAGTACTTC.

The rearrangement uses TRBV6-6 and TRBJ2-3, with 7 bases identical to TRBD1. There are 14 residues in the CDR3. Germline loops: CDR1 MNHNY, CDR2 SVGAGI (reference sequence). J was trimmed by 1 base and V by 2 bases; bases with no gene match: 0. The CDR3 sequence is CASSYGQGTDTQYF. In nucleotides, the CDR3 is TGTGCCAGCAGTTACGGACAGGGCACAGATACGCAGTATTTT.

The chain uses TRBV7-8 and TRBJ1-1; a weak D match, TRBD1 (6 bases). Germline V gives CDR1 SGHVS, CDR2 FQNEAQ. Trimming left V 2 bases short and J 1 base short, with 17 bases between. The length of the CDR3 is 17 residues. The CDR3 sequence: CASSLRGPRDTNTEAFF. The CDR3 nucleotides read TGTGCCAGCAGCTTAAGGGGTCCCCGGGACACGAACACTGAAGCTTTCTTT.

V is TRBV5-1 and J is TRBJ2-2; weak D call: TRBD2 (7 bases). The CDR3 runs 15 residues. In germline, CDR1 is SGHRS, CDR2 YFSETQ. V lost 9 bases and J lost 3, with 18 bases in between. CDR3 DNA sequence: TGCGCCACCAACTTCGGGGGGCTCTACACCGGGGAGCTGTTTTTT. As protein: CATNFGGLYTGELFF.

This clone has a handful of counts. The chain employs TRBV20-1 and TRBJ2-7; D gene unclear. CDR1 and CDR2 (germline): DFQATT, SNEGSKA (reference sequence). Deletions cut 6 bases from V and 4 bases from J, with 10 bases between. The CDR3 extends over 11 amino acids. The CDR3 nucleotides are TGCAGTGCAGAGGCCGAATACGAGCAGTACTTC. This sequence encodes CSAEAEYEQYF.

The chain couples TRBV7-9 to TRBJ2-5, with unresolved D. The CDR3 spans 12 residues. V was cut by 8 bases and J by 0 bases, with 7 bases left in between. The germline gives CDR1 SEHNR, CDR2 FQNEAQ (reference sequence). In nucleotides, the CDR3 is TGTGCCAGCTCGACAAACCAAGAGACCCAGTACTTC. Protein: CASSTNQETQYF.

V usage is TRBV6-5 and J usage is TRBJ2-7; TRBD1 agrees at 7 bases. The CDR3 sequence is 15 residues long. Germline lookup yields CDR1 MNHEY and CDR2 SVGAGI. V trimming: 4 bases; J trimming: 4 bases; junction bases outside the gene matches: 10. The CDR3 DNA sequence: TGTGCCAGCAGTTTCGACGGGACAGAAGATTACGAGCAGTACTTC. It encodes CASSFDGTEDYEQYF.

The J gene is TRBJ2-2, the V gene TRBV28; D remains ambiguous. The CDR3 is 12 amino acids. Trimming stripped 10 bases from V and 9 bases from J, with 15 bases between. Per germline, CDR1 MDHEN and CDR2 SYDVKM. The CDR3 DNA reads TGTGCCACTCTCGCCAAAGACTGGGAGCTGTTTTTT. Residues: CATLAKDWELFF.

The V gene is TRBV7-8, the J gene TRBJ1-3; D is unclear. The V gene lost 2 bases and the J gene lost 0 bases, with 2 bases spanning the gap. This CDR3 spans 13 amino acids. Germline values: CDR1 SGHVS, CDR2 FQNEAQ. In DNA, the CDR3 is TGTGCCAGCAGCTTACGCTCTGGAAACACCATATATTTT. It specifies CASSLRSGNTIYF.

The rearrangement links TRBV5-4 to TRBJ2-3; D possibly corresponds to TRBD1 (5 bases). The V and J ends lost 1 base and 3 bases respectively, with 9 bases between them. The germline V gene has CDR1 SGHNT and CDR2 YYREEE (reference sequence). CDR3 length: 14 amino acids. CDR3 DNA: TGTGCCAGCAGCTTGAAGCAGGGAACAGATACGCAGTATTTT. It is translated as CASSLKQGTDTQYF.

V is TRBV7-9 and J is TRBJ1-2; no firm D call. This CDR3 is built from 12 residues. V was clipped by 4 bases and J by 7 bases, with 10 bases between them. Per the germline V gene, CDR1 is SEHNR and CDR2 is FQNEAQ (reference sequence). The CDR3 sequence is CASSSEDRGYTF. DNA for the CDR3: TGTGCCAGCAGCTCCGAGGATCGTGGCTACACCTTC.